A selection of T cell receptor beta chains follows, all from one sample in a study of regulatory T cells in long-lasting Graves disease. TCRdb processed the multiplex PCR reads anew with MiXCR; each CDR3 protein has one entry. The table records about 500,000 distinct CDR3 sequences, more than 10% of them present only once. The same sample was also used in a study of T cells in Graves' hyperthyroidism and ophthalmopathy.

This material consisted of peripheral blood mononuclear cells (PBMCs), taken at new diagnosis, from a patient treated with antithyroid drugs. All receptors come from a woman aged 30 to 39 with Graves disease. Each CDR3 is given with its conserved first and last residue. D genes are given only for firm matches. For some rows the clone size is stated as once, few or many, or as a class when expanded; others skip it.

TRBV2	TRBD1	TRBJ1-1	many	CASSTGGLNTEAFF	TGTGCCAGCAGTACAGGGGGTTTGAACACTGAAGCTTTCTTT
TRBV30	TRBD2	TRBJ2-5	many	CAWSVRAGVKTQYF	TGTGCCTGGAGTGTGAGGGCGGGGGTAAAGACCCAGTACTTC
TRBV28	NA	TRBJ2-6	many	CASNGFSGANVLTF	TGTGCCAGCAACGGTTTCTCTGGGGCCAACGTCCTGACTTTC
TRBV6-1	NA	TRBJ1-4	few	CASSPRAGTKGEKLFF	TGTGCCAGCAGTCCACGGGCAGGGACGAAGGGTGAAAAACTGTTTTTT
TRBV28	TRBD1	TRBJ1-5	NA	CASIGQGFNQPQHF	TGTGCCAGCATCGGACAGGGCTTCAATCAGCCCCAGCATTTT
TRBV13	TRBD2	TRBJ2-3	NA	CASSLDPGGPGGTDTQYF	TGTGCCAGCAGCTTAGATCCGGGAGGGCCGGGAGGCACAGATACGCAGTATTTT
TRBV12-3/TRBV12-4	TRBD1	TRBJ1-1	NA	CATVTGMNTEAFF	TGTGCCACCGTGACAGGGATGAACACTGAAGCTTTCTTT
TRBV5-1	TRBD1	TRBJ1-4	many	CASSLTGAANEKLFF	TGCGCCAGCAGCTTAACAGGGGCGGCTAATGAAAAACTGTTTTTT
TRBV20-1	TRBD1	TRBJ1-1	NA	CSARGTGWDTEAFF	TGCAGTGCTAGAGGGACAGGGTGGGACACTGAAGCTTTCTTT
TRBV7-9	TRBD1	TRBJ1-1	many	CASSSTGGRDLEISAEAFF	TGTGCCAGCAGCTCGACAGGGGGCCGTGACCTTGAAATTTCGGCTGAAGCTTTCTTT
TRBV5-1	NA	TRBJ1-3	NA	CASSLEGRGGNTIYF	TGCGCCAGCAGCTTGGAGGGCCGTGGGGGAAACACCATATATTTT
TRBV11-2	NA	TRBJ2-3	many	CASSLVPLNTDTQYF	TGTGCCAGCAGCTTAGTTCCCCTTAACACAGATACGCAGTATTTT
TRBV24-1	NA	TRBJ2-1	NA	CATSDFQRGNEQFF	TGTGCCACCAGTGATTTCCAAAGGGGAAATGAGCAGTTCTTC
TRBV2	NA	TRBJ2-5	many	CASSDRTAKETQYF	TGTGCCAGCAGTGATCGTACAGCCAAAGAGACCCAGTACTTC
TRBV7-3	NA	TRBJ2-7	many	CASSRTSSYEQYF	TGTGCCAGCAGCCGAACTAGCTCCTACGAGCAGTACTTC
TRBV9	TRBD2	TRBJ2-3	many	CASSLTSGLTDTQYF	TGTGCCAGCAGTCTGACTAGCGGACTCACAGATACGCAGTATTTT
TRBV27	NA	TRBJ2-1	NA	CASSLLGVACNEQFF	TGTGCCAGCAGTTTATTGGGAGTAGCCTGCAATGAGCAGTTCTTC
TRBV7-2	TRBD2	TRBJ2-2	many	CASSETSGRDTGELFF	TGTGCCAGCAGCGAGACTAGCGGGAGGGACACCGGGGAGCTGTTTTTT
TRBV12-3/TRBV12-4	TRBD1	TRBJ1-2	many	CASSHGQGGRNGYTF	TGTGCCAGCAGCCATGGACAGGGGGGAAGAAATGGCTACACCTTC
TRBV10-1	NA	TRBJ2-1	many	CASSKTPSSYNEQFF	TGCGCCAGCAGTAAGACACCCAGCTCCTACAATGAGCAGTTCTTC
TRBV6-5	TRBD2	TRBJ2-3	NA	CASSWAGRGTDTQYF	TGTGCCAGCAGTTGGGCCGGGAGGGGCACAGATACGCAGTATTTT
TRBV6-9	TRBD2	TRBJ2-5	few	CASSYDPSGRFQETQYF	TGTGCCAGCAGTTACGACCCTAGCGGGAGGTTTCAAGAGACCCAGTACTTC
TRBV9	TRBD1	TRBJ1-6	few	CASSAGTVDSPLHF	TGTGCCAGCAGCGCTGGGACAGTAGATTCACCCCTCCACTTT
TRBV7-9	NA	TRBJ2-1	many	CASSSWKNEQFF	TGTGCCAGCAGCTCGTGGAAAAATGAGCAGTTCTTC
TRBV2	NA	TRBJ1-4	many	CASREGELNEKLFF	TGTGCCAGCAGGGAAGGCGAGCTTAATGAAAAACTGTTTTTT
TRBV28	NA	TRBJ2-1	NA	CASSLAPGGYDEQFF	TGTGCCAGCAGTTTAGCCCCAGGAGGATACGATGAGCAGTTCTTC
TRBV5-1	NA	TRBJ2-1	NA	CASSLIPGHNEQFF	TGCGCCAGCAGCTTGATTCCAGGCCACAATGAGCAGTTCTTC
TRBV14	NA	TRBJ2-1	few	CASSEMGSRSDEQFF	TGTGCCAGCAGCGAGATGGGTAGCAGGTCGGATGAGCAGTTCTTC
TRBV20-1	TRBD2	TRBJ2-1	many	CSARDEAGDYNEQFF	TGCAGTGCTAGAGATGAAGCGGGAGACTACAATGAGCAGTTCTTC
TRBV6-1	NA	TRBJ2-7	many	CASSGGSLSYEQYF	TGTGCCAGCAGTGGGGGCAGTCTCTCCTACGAGCAGTACTTC
TRBV7-9	TRBD1	TRBJ2-7	many	CASSLGQGGSSFGEQYF	TGTGCCAGCAGCTTGGGACAGGGAGGATCCAGTTTTGGCGAGCAGTACTTC
TRBV6-2/TRBV6-3	NA	TRBJ1-1	many	CASSFLTEAFF	TGTGCCAGCAGTTTTCTGACTGAAGCTTTCTTT
TRBV27	NA	TRBJ2-1	NA	CAGLGNEQFF	TGTGCCGGGCTGGGGAATGAGCAGTTCTTC
TRBV7-9	TRBD2	TRBJ2-7	many	CASSSTSGYEQYF	TGTGCCAGCAGCTCTACTAGCGGTTACGAGCAGTACTTC
TRBV6-2/TRBV6-3	NA	TRBJ1-5	few	CASSPQGRQPQHF	TGTGCCAGCAGCCCACAGGGACGGCAGCCCCAGCATTTT
TRBV19	NA	TRBJ1-2	NA	CASSLPGGAGGYGYTF	TGTGCCAGTAGTCTGCCCGGGGGGGCCGGCGGCTATGGCTACACCTTC
TRBV10-3	TRBD1	TRBJ2-1	NA	CAIRNRGPTYNEQFF	TGTGCCATCAGGAACAGGGGACCCACCTACAATGAGCAGTTCTTC
TRBV11-3	TRBD1	TRBJ2-5	many	CASSLNRGRETQYF	TGTGCCAGCAGCTTAAACAGGGGGCGGGAGACCCAGTACTTC
TRBV3-1	NA	TRBJ2-4	many	CASSQGGWHIQYF	TGTGCCAGCAGCCAAGGGGGGTGGCACATTCAGTACTTC
TRBV27	TRBD1	TRBJ2-7	many	CASRDRGAYEQYF	TGTGCCAGCAGAGACAGGGGGGCCTACGAGCAGTACTTC
TRBV5-5	NA	TRBJ1-4	NA	CASSLPTGTNEKLFF	TGTGCCAGCAGCTTACCGACAGGCACTAATGAAAAACTGTTTTTT
TRBV29-1	TRBD2	TRBJ2-7	few	CSVLGLAGGNSYEQYF	TGCAGCGTCTTGGGACTAGCGGGAGGAAACTCCTACGAGCAGTACTTC
TRBV6-2/TRBV6-3	NA	TRBJ2-3	many	CASSYPGLKTGRGQYF	TGTGCCAGCAGTTACCCGGGACTGAAGACGGGTAGGGGGCAGTATTTT
TRBV29-1	NA	TRBJ2-5	many	CSVQGGVETQYF	TGCAGCGTCCAGGGGGGTGTGGAGACCCAGTACTTC
TRBV9	NA	TRBJ1-6	few	CASSVELTSPLHF	TGTGCCAGCAGCGTAGAGTTGACCTCACCCCTCCACTTT
TRBV24-1	NA	TRBJ2-2	NA	CATSDQRAPWDTGELFF	TGTGCCACCAGTGACCAGCGGGCTCCCTGGGACACCGGGGAGCTGTTTTTT
TRBV11-3	TRBD1	TRBJ2-2	NA	CASSFHRQGTNTGELFF	TGTGCCAGCAGCTTTCACCGACAGGGCACGAACACCGGGGAGCTGTTTTTT
TRBV29-1	TRBD1	TRBJ2-2	few	CSVEVGGANTGELFF	TGCAGCGTTGAGGTAGGGGGCGCGAACACCGGGGAGCTGTTTTTT
TRBV11-2	NA	TRBJ2-7	many	CASSFGTSYEQYF	TGTGCCAGCAGCTTTGGCACCTCCTACGAGCAGTACTTC